The TCR beta chain under discussion was sequenced for a study of T cell changes during pregnancy in multiple sclerosis. The CDR3 contains 15 residues. Unmatched junction bases numbered 6, after V lost 5 bases and J lost 1 base. The germline gives CDR1 SEHNR, CDR2 FQNEAQ (reference sequence). Here immunoSEQ multiplex PCR was the method, and the copy in TCRdb shows in-frame clones only, minus some. The sample records fewer than 70,000 clones, 94% being singletons. The chain recombines TRBV7-9 with TRBJ1-2; 8 bases fit TRBD1. The source is a female donor with multiple sclerosis, enrolled in a pregnancy study. Sequencing was performed on CD8+ T cells from peripheral blood mononuclear cells, taken in the third trimester of pregnancy. The DNA of the CDR3 is TGTGCCAGCAGCGCCGGACAGGGACTTAACTATGGCTACACCTTC. This gives the protein CASSAGQGLNYGYTF.